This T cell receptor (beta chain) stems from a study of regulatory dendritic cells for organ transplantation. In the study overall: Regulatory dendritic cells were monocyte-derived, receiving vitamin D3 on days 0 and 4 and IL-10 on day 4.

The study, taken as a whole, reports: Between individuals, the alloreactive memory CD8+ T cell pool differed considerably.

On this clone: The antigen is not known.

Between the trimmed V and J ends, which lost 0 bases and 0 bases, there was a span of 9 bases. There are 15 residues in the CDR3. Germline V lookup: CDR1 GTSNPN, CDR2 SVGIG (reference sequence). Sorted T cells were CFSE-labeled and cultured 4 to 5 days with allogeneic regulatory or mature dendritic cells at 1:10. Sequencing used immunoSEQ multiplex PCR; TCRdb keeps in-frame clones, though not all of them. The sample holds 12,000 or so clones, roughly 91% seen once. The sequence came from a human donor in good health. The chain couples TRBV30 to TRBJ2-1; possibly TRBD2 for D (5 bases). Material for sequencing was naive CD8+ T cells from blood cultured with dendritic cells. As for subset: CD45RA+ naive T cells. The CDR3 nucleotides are TGTGCCTGGAGTGTGGACTCGAGCTCCTACAATGAGCAGTTCTTC. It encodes CAWSVDSSSYNEQFF.